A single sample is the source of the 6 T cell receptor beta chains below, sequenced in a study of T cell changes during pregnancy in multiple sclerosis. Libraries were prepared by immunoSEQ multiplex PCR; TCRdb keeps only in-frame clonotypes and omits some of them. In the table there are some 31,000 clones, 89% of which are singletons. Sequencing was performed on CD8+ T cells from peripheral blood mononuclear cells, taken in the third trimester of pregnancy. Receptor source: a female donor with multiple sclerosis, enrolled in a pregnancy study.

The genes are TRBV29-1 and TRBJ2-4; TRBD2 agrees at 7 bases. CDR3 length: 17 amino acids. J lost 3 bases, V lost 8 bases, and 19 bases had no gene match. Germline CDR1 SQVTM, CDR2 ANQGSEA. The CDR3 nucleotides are TGCAGCATCCGGATAGGGGACTATTGGTTGGGCAAAAACATTCAGTACTTC. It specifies CSIRIGDYWLGKNIQYF.

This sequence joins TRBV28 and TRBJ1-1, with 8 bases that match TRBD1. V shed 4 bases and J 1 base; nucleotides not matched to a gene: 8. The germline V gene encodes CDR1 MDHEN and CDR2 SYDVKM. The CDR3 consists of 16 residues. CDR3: CASSSTGQGRNTEAFF. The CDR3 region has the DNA TGTGCCAGCAGTTCCACAGGACAGGGAAGGAACACTGAAGCTTTCTTT. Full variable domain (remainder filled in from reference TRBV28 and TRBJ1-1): DVKVTQSSRYLVKRTGEKVFLECVQDMDHENMFWYRQDPGLGLRLIYFSYDVKMKEKGDIPEGYSVSREKKERFSLILESASTNQTSMYLCASSSTGQGRNTEAFFGQGTRLTVV.

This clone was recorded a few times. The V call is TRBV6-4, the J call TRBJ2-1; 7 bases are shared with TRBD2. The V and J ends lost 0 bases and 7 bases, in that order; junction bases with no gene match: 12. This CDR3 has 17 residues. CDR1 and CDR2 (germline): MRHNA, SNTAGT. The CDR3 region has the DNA TGTGCCAGCAGTGACTCTGGGAGGGAAGGGGTTATGAATGAGCAGTTCTTC. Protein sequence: CASSDSGREGVMNEQFF.

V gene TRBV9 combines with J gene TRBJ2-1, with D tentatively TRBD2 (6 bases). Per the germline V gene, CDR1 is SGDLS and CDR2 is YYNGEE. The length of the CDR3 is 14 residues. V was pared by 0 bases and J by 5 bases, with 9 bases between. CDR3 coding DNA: TGTGCCAGCAGCGTAGGGGACTTGAACAATGAGCAGTTCTTC. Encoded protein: CASSVGDLNNEQFF.

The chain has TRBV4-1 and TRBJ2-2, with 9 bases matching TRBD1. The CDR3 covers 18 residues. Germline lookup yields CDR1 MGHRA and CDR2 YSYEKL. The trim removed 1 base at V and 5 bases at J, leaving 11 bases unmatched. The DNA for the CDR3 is TGCGCCAGCAGCCAAGCCGGGACAGGGTCATTAGGTACCGGGGAGCTGTTTTTT. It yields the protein CASSQAGTGSLGTGELFF.

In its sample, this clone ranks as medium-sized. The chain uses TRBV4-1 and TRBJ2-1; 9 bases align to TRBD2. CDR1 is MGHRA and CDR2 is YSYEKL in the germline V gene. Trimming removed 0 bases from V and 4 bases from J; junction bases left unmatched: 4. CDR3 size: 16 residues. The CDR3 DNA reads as TGCGCCAGCAGCCAAGAAGGGACTAGCTCATACAATGAGCAGTTCTTC. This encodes CASSQEGTSSYNEQFF.